This T cell receptor (beta chain) originates from a study of OX40 agonist ivuxolimab in advanced cancers. Whole-study results and caveats: The CD4+ and CD8+ T cells in the blood had expanded clonally by week 6 at 0.1 to 3.0 mg/kg.

The CDR3 runs 13 residues. Germline values: CDR1 SGDLS, CDR2 YYNGEE. V was clipped by 2 bases and J by 4 bases; unmatched bases: 1. Of note for this clone: Its antigen remains unknown.

Sequencing was performed with immunoSEQ multiplex PCR; in TCRdb, only in-frame clones are kept and a portion is missing. This sample has around 26,000 clones, with more than 60% found just once. Sequencing used CD4+ or CD8+ T cells sorted from blood, obtained in a trial of the OX40 agonist ivuxolimab. This clonotype was sampled from an adult with an advanced solid tumor such as melanoma, head and neck, liver or kidney cancer. The chain has TRBV9 and TRBJ1-1; 8 bases map to TRBD1. For the CDR3, the DNA is TGTGCCAGCAGCGTTGGGACAGGCACTGAAGCTTTCTTT. This translates into CASSVGTGTEAFF.